The rows below give T cell receptor beta chains drawn from one sample of a study of shared clonotypes between healthy human individuals. Here immunoSEQ multiplex PCR was the method, and the copy in TCRdb shows in-frame clones only, minus some. Here the sample spans 650,000 to 800,000 clones, around 90% being singletons. Material: naive CD8+ T cells sorted from blood. These TCRs come from a man aged 25 to 40 in good health. CDR3s include the opening cysteine and the closing phenylalanine or tryptophan. The D gene is left open where the match is weak. Rows give clone size only sometimes, using once, few, many, or a class for an expanded clone.

j_call: TRBJ2-3; clone_size: -; d_call: -; v_call: TRBV19; cdr3_aa: CASSSIGTDTQYF; cdr3_nt: TGTGCCAGTAGTTCCATTGGGACAGATACGCAGTATTTT
j_call: TRBJ2-7; clone_size: -; d_call: TRBD1; v_call: TRBV5-6; cdr3_aa: CASSWWDSADYEQYF; cdr3_nt: TGTGCCAGCAGCTGGTGGGACAGCGCAGATTACGAGCAGTACTTC
j_call: TRBJ2-1; clone_size: -; d_call: TRBD1; v_call: TRBV5-6; cdr3_aa: CASSLVFPGQGVDEQFF; cdr3_nt: TGTGCCAGCAGCTTGGTTTTCCCGGGACAGGGCGTAGATGAGCAGTTCTTC
j_call: TRBJ1-2; clone_size: -; d_call: -; v_call: TRBV6-1; cdr3_aa: CASLSNGYTF; cdr3_nt: TGTGCCAGCCTCTCCAATGGCTACACCTTC
j_call: TRBJ2-2; clone_size: -; d_call: TRBD2; v_call: TRBV27; cdr3_aa: CASSLFATGTSTGELFF; cdr3_nt: TGTGCCAGCAGTTTATTCGCTACCGGGACTAGCACCGGGGAGCTGTTTTTT
j_call: TRBJ2-7; clone_size: -; d_call: -; v_call: TRBV9; cdr3_aa: CASSVAGTGPYEQYF; cdr3_nt: TGTGCCAGCAGCGTAGCAGGAACAGGGCCCTACGAGCAGTACTTC
j_call: TRBJ2-1; clone_size: -; d_call: -; v_call: TRBV29-1; cdr3_aa: CSLTGGSYNEQFF; cdr3_nt: TGCAGCTTGACTGGGGGCTCCTACAATGAGCAGTTCTTC
j_call: TRBJ2-7; clone_size: -; d_call: -; v_call: TRBV10-3; cdr3_aa: CAITPTGSKSSYEQYF; cdr3_nt: TGTGCCATCACCCCGACAGGTAGTAAGTCTTCCTACGAGCAGTACTTC
j_call: TRBJ2-1; clone_size: -; d_call: -; v_call: TRBV27; cdr3_aa: CASSLTPYNEQFF; cdr3_nt: TGTGCCAGCAGTCTGACCCCCTACAATGAGCAGTTCTTC
j_call: TRBJ2-1; clone_size: -; d_call: -; v_call: TRBV10-2; cdr3_aa: CASLTTPNNEQFF; cdr3_nt: TGCGCCAGCCTCACTACCCCAAACAATGAGCAGTTCTTC
j_call: TRBJ2-7; clone_size: -; d_call: -; v_call: TRBV11-2; cdr3_aa: CASSLSAGRYEQYF; cdr3_nt: TGTGCCAGCAGCTTATCGGCGGGACGGTACGAGCAGTACTTC
j_call: TRBJ2-5; clone_size: -; d_call: TRBD1; v_call: TRBV25-1; cdr3_aa: CASSEFGGTGLQETQYF; cdr3_nt: TGTGCCAGCAGTGAATTCGGGGGGACAGGGCTCCAAGAGACCCAGTACTTC
j_call: TRBJ2-2; clone_size: -; d_call: -; v_call: TRBV7-9; cdr3_aa: CASLRVGSYTGELFF; cdr3_nt: TGTGCCAGCCTCCGCGTGGGGTCCTACACCGGGGAGCTGTTTTTT
j_call: TRBJ1-2; clone_size: -; d_call: -; v_call: TRBV9; cdr3_aa: CASSPRVGNYGYTF; cdr3_nt: TGTGCCAGCAGCCCAAGGGTGGGAAACTATGGCTACACCTTC
j_call: TRBJ2-1; clone_size: -; d_call: TRBD2; v_call: TRBV7-9; cdr3_aa: CASSLVPGRARSEQFF; cdr3_nt: TGTGCCAGCAGCTTAGTCCCGGGGAGGGCCCGAAGTGAGCAGTTCTTC
j_call: TRBJ2-7; clone_size: -; d_call: -; v_call: TRBV4-1; cdr3_aa: CASSQGQGVYEQYF; cdr3_nt: TGCGCCAGCAGCCAGGGCCAGGGAGTGTACGAGCAGTACTTC
j_call: TRBJ1-5; clone_size: -; d_call: TRBD1; v_call: TRBV27; cdr3_aa: CASSLSDRGGNQPQHF; cdr3_nt: TGTGCCAGCAGTTTATCCGACAGGGGCGGCAATCAGCCCCAGCATTTT
j_call: TRBJ2-1; clone_size: -; d_call: -; v_call: TRBV6-5; cdr3_aa: CASRGNEQFF; cdr3_nt: TGTGCTAGCAGAGGGAATGAGCAGTTCTTC
j_call: TRBJ1-2; clone_size: many; d_call: -; v_call: TRBV2; cdr3_aa: CASSTAILTELSNYGYTF; cdr3_nt: TGTGCCAGCAGTACCGCTATTTTGACAGAGCTCTCTAACTATGGCTACACCTTC
j_call: TRBJ2-7; clone_size: -; d_call: -; v_call: TRBV27; cdr3_aa: CASSLASYYEQYF; cdr3_nt: TGTGCCAGCAGTTTGGCTAGCTACTACGAGCAGTACTTC
j_call: TRBJ2-3; clone_size: -; d_call: -; v_call: TRBV27; cdr3_aa: CASSLAPLRGGETDTQYF; cdr3_nt: TGTGCCAGCAGCCTCGCTCCCCTTCGAGGAGGGGAGACAGATACGCAGTATTTT
j_call: TRBJ1-4; clone_size: -; d_call: -; v_call: TRBV5-1; cdr3_aa: CASSLVGSGILTEKLFF; cdr3_nt: TGCGCCAGCAGCTTGGTCGGCAGTGGCATCCTTACAGAAAAACTGTTTTTT
j_call: TRBJ2-7; clone_size: -; d_call: -; v_call: TRBV10-3; cdr3_aa: CAISSSYEQYF; cdr3_nt: TGTGCCATCAGTAGCTCCTACGAGCAGTACTTC
j_call: TRBJ2-7; clone_size: -; d_call: -; v_call: TRBV4-2; cdr3_aa: CASSQGVGRGDYEQYF; cdr3_nt: TGTGCCAGCAGCCAAGGGGTCGGCAGGGGCGACTACGAGCAGTACTTC
j_call: TRBJ2-7; clone_size: -; d_call: TRBD1; v_call: TRBV7-9; cdr3_aa: CASSAEGQGFYEQYF; cdr3_nt: TGTGCCAGCAGCGCCGAAGGACAGGGGTTCTACGAGCAGTACTTC